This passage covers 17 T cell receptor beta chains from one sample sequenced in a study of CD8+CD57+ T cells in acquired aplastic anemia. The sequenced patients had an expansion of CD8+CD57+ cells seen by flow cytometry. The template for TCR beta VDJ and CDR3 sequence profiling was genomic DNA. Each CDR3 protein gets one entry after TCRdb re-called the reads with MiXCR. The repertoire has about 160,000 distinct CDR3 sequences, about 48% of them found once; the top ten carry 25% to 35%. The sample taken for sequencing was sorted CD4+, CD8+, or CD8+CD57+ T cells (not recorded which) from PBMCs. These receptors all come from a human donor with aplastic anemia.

The CDR3 bases are TGCGCCAGCAGCTTGGCTAGGACAGGGGTCAGCTCCTACGAGCAGTACTTC. Translation gives CASSLARTGVSSYEQYF. This chain links TRBV5-1 with TRBJ2-7; 9 nucleotides line up with TRBD1. The CDR3 contains 17 residues. V shed 0 bases, J shed 0 bases, and the junction held 7 bases outside the gene matches. Germline CDR1 reads SGHRS; CDR2 reads YFSETQ. Combining the CDR3 with reference TRBV5-1 and TRBJ2-7 gives the whole variable domain KAGVTQTPRYLIKTRGQQVTLSCSPISGHRSVSWYQQTPGQGLQFLFEYFSETQRNKGNFPGRFSGRQFSNSRSEMNVSTLELGDSALYLCASSLARTGVSSYEQYFGPGTRLTVT.

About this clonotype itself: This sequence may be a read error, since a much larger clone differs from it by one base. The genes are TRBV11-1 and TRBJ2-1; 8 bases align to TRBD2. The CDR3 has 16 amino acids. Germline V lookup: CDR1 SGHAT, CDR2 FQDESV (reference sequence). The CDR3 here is CAGSLALAVSYNEQFF. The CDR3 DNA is TGTGCCGGCAGCTTGGCACTAGCGGTTTCCTACAATGAGCAGTTCTTC.

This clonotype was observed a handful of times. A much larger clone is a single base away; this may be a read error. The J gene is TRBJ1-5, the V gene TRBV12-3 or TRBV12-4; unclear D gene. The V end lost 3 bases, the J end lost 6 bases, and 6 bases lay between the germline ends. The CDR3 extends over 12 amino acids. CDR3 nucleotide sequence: TGTGCCAGCAGTTTGGGGAGTCAGCCCCAGCATTTT. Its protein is CASSLGSQPQHF.

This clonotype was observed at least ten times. CDR3 DNA: TGCAGCGCTTTGGACAGTCCGAACACTGAAGCTTTCTTT. It yields the protein CSALDSPNTEAFF. This sequence joins TRBV29-1 and TRBJ1-1, with TRBD1 as a possible D gene (6 bases). The germline gives CDR1 SQVTM, CDR2 ANQGSEA. Deletions cut 7 bases from V and 1 base from J, with 13 bases between. The CDR3 loop spans 13 amino acids.

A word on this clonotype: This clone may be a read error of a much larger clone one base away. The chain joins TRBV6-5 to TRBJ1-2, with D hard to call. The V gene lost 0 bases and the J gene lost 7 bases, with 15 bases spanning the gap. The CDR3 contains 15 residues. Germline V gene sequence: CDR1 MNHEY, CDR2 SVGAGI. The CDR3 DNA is TGTGCCAGCAGTTACTCTCGAAATGGTCCTGGTGGCTACACCTTC. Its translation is CASSYSRNGPGGYTF.

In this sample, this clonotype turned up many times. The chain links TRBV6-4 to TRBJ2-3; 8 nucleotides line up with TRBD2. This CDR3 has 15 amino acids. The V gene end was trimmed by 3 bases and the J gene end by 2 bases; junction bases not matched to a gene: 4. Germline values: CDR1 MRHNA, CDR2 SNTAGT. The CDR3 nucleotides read TGTGCCAGCAGTGAGGAGCGGGGGTCCACAGATACGCAGTATTTT. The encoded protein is CASSEERGSTDTQYF.

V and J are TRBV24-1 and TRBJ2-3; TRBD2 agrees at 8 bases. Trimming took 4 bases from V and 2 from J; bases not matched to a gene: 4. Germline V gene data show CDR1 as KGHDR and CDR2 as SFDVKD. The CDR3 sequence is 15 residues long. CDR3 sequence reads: CATSDAGGSTDTQYF. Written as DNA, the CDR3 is TGTGCCACCAGTGACGCGGGGGGCTCCACAGATACGCAGTATTTT.

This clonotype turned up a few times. The CDR3 DNA follows: TGTGCCAGCAGCCTACTAGCGGGGGGTCAAGAGACCCAGTACTTC. Its protein product is CASSLLAGGQETQYF. The chain employs TRBV2 and TRBJ2-5; 12 bases are shared with TRBD2. Germline V CDR1 and CDR2: SNHLY, FYNNEI. The CDR3 is made up of 15 amino acids. Germline trimming cut 6 bases from V and 2 bases from J; bases unmatched to any gene: 4. The entire variable domain, with the rest obtained from reference TRBV2 and TRBJ2-5, is as follows: EPEVTQTPSHQVTQMGQEVILRCVPISNHLYFYWYRQILGQKVEFLVSFYNNEISEKSEIFDDQFSVERPDGSNFTLKIRSTKLEDSAMYFCASSLLAGGQETQYFGPGTRLLVL.

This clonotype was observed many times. The CDR3 is CASSEALTGTTWGEQYF. In DNA, the CDR3 is TGTGCCAGCAGTGAAGCGCTTACAGGGACAACGTGGGGAGAGCAGTACTTC. The rearrangement uses TRBV2 and TRBJ2-7; weak D call: TRBD1 (6 bases). The CDR3 runs to 17 residues. Between the trimmed V and J ends, which lost 0 bases and 7 bases, there was a span of 22 bases. CDR1 is SNHLY, CDR2 FYNNEI, per germline.

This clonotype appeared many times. CDR3 sequence reads: CASSRWTGTGGVHTDTQYF. CDR3 sequence (DNA): TGTGCCAGCAGCCGTTGGACCGGGACAGGGGGCGTTCATACAGATACGCAGTATTTT. The chain joins TRBV13 to TRBJ2-3, with 12 nucleotides matching TRBD1. Trimming cost V 5 bases and J 3 bases; bases outside gene matches: 15. The length of the CDR3 is 19 residues. Per the germline V gene, CDR1 is PRHDT and CDR2 is FYEKMQ (reference sequence).

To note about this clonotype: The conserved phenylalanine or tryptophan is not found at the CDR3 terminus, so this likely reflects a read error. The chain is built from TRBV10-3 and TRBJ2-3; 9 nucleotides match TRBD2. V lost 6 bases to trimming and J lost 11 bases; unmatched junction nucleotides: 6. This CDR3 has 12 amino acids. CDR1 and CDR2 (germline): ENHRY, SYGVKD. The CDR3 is CAISRTSELQYS. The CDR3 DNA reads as TGTGCCATCAGCCGGACTAGCGAGTTGCAGTATTCT.

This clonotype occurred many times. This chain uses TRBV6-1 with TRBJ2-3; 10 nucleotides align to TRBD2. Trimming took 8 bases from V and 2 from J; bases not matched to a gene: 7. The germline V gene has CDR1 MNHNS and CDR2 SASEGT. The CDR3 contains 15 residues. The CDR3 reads CASLGLADLTDTQYF. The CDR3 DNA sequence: TGTGCCAGCTTAGGACTAGCGGACCTCACAGATACGCAGTATTTT.

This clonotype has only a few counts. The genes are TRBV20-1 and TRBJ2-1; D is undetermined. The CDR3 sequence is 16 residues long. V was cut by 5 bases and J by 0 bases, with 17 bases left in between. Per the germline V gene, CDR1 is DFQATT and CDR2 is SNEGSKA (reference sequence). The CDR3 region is CSAGTYFDSSYNEQFF. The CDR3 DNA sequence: TGCAGTGCTGGAACTTACTTCGATAGCTCCTACAATGAGCAGTTCTTC.

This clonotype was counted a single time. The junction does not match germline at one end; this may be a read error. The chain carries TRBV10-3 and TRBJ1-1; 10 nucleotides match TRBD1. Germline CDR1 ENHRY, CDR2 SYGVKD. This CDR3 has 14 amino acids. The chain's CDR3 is CAISLGTGATEAFF. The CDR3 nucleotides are TGTGCCATCAGCTTGGGGACAGGGGCCACTGAAGCCTTCTTT.

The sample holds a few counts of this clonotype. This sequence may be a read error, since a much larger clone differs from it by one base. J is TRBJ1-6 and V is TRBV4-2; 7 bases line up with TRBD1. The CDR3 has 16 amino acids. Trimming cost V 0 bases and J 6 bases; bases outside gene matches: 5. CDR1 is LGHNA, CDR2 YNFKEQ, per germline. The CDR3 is CASSQDGDSLNSPLHF. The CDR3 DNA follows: TGTGCCAGCAGCCAAGATGGGGACAGTCTTAATTCACCCCTCCACTTT.

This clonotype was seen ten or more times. CDR3 sequence reads: CASSSSGQGVYEQYF. The CDR3 coding sequence is TGTGCCAGCAGCTCCTCGGGACAGGGGGTTTACGAGCAGTACTTC. This chain joins TRBV7-9 and TRBJ2-7; TRBD1 agrees at 11 bases. This CDR3 comprises 15 residues. Germline V gene lookup returns CDR1 SEHNR and CDR2 FQNEAQ (reference sequence). The V segment lost 4 bases and the J segment 4 bases; nucleotides outside the gene matches: 6.

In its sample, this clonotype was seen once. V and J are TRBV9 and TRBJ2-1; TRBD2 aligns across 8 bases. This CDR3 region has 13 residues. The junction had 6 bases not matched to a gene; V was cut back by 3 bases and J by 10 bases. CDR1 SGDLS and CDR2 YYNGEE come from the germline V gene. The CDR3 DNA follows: TGTGCCAGCAGCGGCGGACTAGCTCACGAGCAGTTCTTC. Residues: CASSGGLAHEQFF.